The following is a T cell receptor (beta chain) sequence with its context. It was RNA transcripts that yielded the amplified TCR beta CDR3 regions. In the first-round RT-PCR of the TCR CDR3, the HTBI primer set was used. MiXCR was run by TCRdb on the multiplex PCR reads, yielding one entry per CDR3 protein. The repertoire holds under 550,000 distinct CDR3 sequences, with 15% to 20% as singletons. These data belong to a study of T cells in Graves' hyperthyroidism and ophthalmopathy. CDR3 length: 16 residues. The germline gives CDR1 SGHDT, CDR2 YYEEEE. V trimming: 6 bases; J trimming: 2 bases; junction bases outside the gene matches: 8.

The origin of this receptor is a man between 40 and 49 years old with Graves' ophthalmopathy. The chain combines TRBV5-6 with TRBJ2-3, with 11 bases fitting TRBD2. The sequenced sample was blood. The CDR3 here is CASTLLAGAATDTQYF. CDR3 DNA: TGTGCCAGCACCTTACTAGCGGGGGCGGCCACAGATACGCAGTATTTT. The full variable domain, in which reference TRBV5-6 and TRBJ2-3 provide the parts outside the CDR3, is DAGVTQSPTHLIKTRGQQVTLRCSPKSGHDTVSWYQQALGQGPQFIFQYYEEEERQRGNFPDRFSGHQFPNYSSELNVNALLLGDSALYLCASTLLAGAATDTQYFGPGTRLTVL.